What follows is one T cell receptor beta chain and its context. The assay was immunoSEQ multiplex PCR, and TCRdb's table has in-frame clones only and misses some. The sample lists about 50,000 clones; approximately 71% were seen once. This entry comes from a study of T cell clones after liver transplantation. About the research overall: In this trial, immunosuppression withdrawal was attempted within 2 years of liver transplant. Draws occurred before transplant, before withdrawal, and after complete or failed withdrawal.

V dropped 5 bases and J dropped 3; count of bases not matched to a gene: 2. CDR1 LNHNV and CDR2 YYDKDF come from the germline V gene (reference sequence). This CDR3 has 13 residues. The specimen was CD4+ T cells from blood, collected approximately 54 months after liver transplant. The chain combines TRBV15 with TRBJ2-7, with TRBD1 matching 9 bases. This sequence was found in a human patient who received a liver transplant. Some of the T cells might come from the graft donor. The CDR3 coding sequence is TGTGCCACCAGCCGGGACAGGGTCTACGAGCAGTACTTC. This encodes CATSRDRVYEQYF.